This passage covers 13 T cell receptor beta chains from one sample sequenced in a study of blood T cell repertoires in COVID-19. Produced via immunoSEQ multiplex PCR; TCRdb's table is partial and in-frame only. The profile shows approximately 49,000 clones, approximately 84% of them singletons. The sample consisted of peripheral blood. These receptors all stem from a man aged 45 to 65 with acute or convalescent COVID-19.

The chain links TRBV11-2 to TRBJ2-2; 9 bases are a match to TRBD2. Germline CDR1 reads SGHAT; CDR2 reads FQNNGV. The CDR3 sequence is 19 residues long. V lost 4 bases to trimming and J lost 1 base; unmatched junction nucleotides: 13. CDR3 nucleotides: TGTGCCAGCAGCTCCCTGGGGTGGGCTAGCGGGAAGAACACCGGGGAGCTGTTTTTT. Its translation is CASSSLGWASGKNTGELFF. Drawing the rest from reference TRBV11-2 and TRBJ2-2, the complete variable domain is EAGVAQSPRYKIIEKRQSVAFWCNPISGHATLYWYQQILGQGPKLLIQFQNNGVVDDSQLPKDRFSAERLKGVDSTLKIQPAKLEDSAVYLCASSSLGWASGKNTGELFFGEGSRLTVL.

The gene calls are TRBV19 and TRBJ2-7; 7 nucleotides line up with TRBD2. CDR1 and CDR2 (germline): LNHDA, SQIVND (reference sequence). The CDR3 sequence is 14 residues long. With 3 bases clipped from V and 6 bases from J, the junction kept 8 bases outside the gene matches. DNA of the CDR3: TGTGCCAGTAGTATCTACCAGGGAGGGTCCGAGCAGTACTTC. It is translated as CASSIYQGGSEQYF.

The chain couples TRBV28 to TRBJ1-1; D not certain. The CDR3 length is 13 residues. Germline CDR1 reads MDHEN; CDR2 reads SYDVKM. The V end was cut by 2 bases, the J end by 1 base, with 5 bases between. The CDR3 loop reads CASSLIQNTEAFF. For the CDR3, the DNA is TGTGCCAGCAGTTTAATACAGAACACTGAAGCTTTCTTT.

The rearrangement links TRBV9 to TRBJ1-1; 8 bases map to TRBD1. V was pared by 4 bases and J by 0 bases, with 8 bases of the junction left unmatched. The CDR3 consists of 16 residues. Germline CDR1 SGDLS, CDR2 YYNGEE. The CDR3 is CASSPRTGNMNTEAFF. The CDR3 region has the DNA TGTGCCAGCAGCCCGCGGACAGGGAACATGAACACTGAAGCTTTCTTT.

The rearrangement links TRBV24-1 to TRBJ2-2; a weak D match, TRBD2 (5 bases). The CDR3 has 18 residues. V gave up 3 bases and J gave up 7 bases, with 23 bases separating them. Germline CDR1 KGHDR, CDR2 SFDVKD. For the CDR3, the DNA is TGTGCCACCAGTGATGCGACACGGACCGATCTTGAGGGCGGGGAGCTGTTTTTT. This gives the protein CATSDATRTDLEGGELFF.

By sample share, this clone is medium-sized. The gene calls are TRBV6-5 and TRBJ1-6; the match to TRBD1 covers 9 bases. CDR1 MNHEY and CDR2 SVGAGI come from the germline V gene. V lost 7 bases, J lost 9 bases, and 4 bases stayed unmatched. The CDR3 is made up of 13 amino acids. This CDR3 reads CASNDRGISPLHF. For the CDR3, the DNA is TGTGCCAGCAACGACAGGGGGATTTCACCCCTCCACTTT.

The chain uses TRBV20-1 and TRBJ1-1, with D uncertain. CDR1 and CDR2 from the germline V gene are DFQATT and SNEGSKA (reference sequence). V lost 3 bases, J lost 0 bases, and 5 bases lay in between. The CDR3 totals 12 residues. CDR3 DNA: TGCAGTGCTAGTCGGGTGAACACTGAAGCTTTCTTT. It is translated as CSASRVNTEAFF.

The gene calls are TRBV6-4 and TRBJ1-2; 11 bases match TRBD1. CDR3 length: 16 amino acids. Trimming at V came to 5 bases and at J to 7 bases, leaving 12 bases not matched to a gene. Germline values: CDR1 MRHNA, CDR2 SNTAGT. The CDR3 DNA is TGTGCCAGCAGTAGAACTTCGGACAGGGGGCTCAGTGGCTACACCTTC. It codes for CASSRTSDRGLSGYTF.

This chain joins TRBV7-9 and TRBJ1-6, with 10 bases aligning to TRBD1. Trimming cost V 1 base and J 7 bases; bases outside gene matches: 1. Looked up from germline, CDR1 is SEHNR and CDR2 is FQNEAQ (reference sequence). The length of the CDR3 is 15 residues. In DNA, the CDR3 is TGTGCCAGCAGCTTAGGGGACAGGGGAAATTCACCCCTCCACTTT. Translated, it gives CASSLGDRGNSPLHF. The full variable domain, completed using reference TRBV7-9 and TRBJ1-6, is DTGVSQNPRHKITKRGQNVTFRCDPISEHNRLYWYRQTLGQGPEFLTYFQNEAQLEKSRLLSDRFSAERPKGSFSTLEIQRTEQGDSAMYLCASSLGDRGNSPLHFGNGTRLTVT.

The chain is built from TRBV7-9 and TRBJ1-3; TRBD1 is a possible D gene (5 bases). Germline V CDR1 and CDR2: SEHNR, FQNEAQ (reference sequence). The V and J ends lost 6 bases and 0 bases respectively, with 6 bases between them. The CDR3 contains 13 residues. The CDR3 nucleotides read TGTGCCAGCAGTAGGGGCTCTGGAAACACCATATATTTT. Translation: CASSRGSGNTIYF.

CDR3 amino acids: CASHGGGGVENTEAFF. Here the CDR3 DNA reads TGTGCCAGCCACGGGGGGGGAGGTGTAGAGAACACTGAAGCTTTCTTT. The rearrangement joins TRBV2 to TRBJ1-1, with D maybe TRBD1 (5 bases). The V end was cut by 8 bases, the J end by 1 base, with 20 bases between. The CDR3 length is 16 residues. Germline V gives CDR1 SNHLY, CDR2 FYNNEI.

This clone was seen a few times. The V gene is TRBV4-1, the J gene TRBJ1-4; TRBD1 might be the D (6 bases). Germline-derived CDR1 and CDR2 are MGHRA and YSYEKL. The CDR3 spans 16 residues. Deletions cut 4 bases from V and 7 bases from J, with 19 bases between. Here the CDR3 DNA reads TGCGCCAGCAGCCGGGTTCACGGGGGGGCCGGTGAAAAACTGTTTTTT. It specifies CASSRVHGGAGEKLFF.

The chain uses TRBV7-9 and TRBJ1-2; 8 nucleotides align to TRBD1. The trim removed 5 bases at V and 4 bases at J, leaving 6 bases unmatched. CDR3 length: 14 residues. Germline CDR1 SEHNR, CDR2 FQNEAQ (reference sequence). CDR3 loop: CASSTGQGPYGYTF. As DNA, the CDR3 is TGTGCCAGCAGCACAGGACAGGGACCCTATGGCTACACCTTC.